This TCR beta chain derives from a study of blood T cell repertoires in COVID-19. About the research overall: Spain, Italy and the United States supplied samples that represented acute and convalescent COVID-19.

To note about this clone: One end of the junction does not line up with germline, which may come from a read error.

Profiling relied on immunoSEQ multiplex PCR, and the TCRdb table lists in-frame clones only, not all of them. The sample contains about 330,000 clones, around 87% of which appear only once. The germline V gene encodes CDR1 ENHRY and CDR2 SYGVKD. CDR3 length: 15 amino acids. The genes are TRBV10-3 and TRBJ1-3; D is possibly TRBD1 (6 bases). The source is a woman between 45 and 65 years old with active or convalescent COVID-19. Sequenced: peripheral blood. CDR3 DNA sequence: TGTGCCATCAGCGTGCAGGGGTCCTCTAGAAACACCATATATTTT. It translates to CAISVQGSSRNTIYF.